This T cell receptor (beta chain) is from a study of CD8+ T cells in alopecia areata. This clone occurred a few times. Its target is unknown. Treatment indicated: oral pan-JAK inhibitor, 5-10 mg twice daily. Researchers took lesional scalp punch biopsies and peripheral blood from people who were alopecia areata patients. Following RNA extraction, reverse transcription yielded cDNA that acted as the sequencing template. The method was immunoSEQ multiplex PCR; TCRdb's version includes in-frame clones alone and lacks a portion of them. The sample consists of 15,000 to 20,000 clones, around 50% of them appearing once. Overall study results and limits: Affected lesional scalp, above all in alopecia totalis/universalis, was more clonal than normal scalp. One nonresponder makes the tie between baseline CD8+ expansion and response uncertain.

The material sequenced was skin, taken at week 4, from a patient treated with tofacitinib. The clonotype was recovered from a human donor with alopecia areata.

The CDR3 spells CASSPRTGPDQETQYF. CDR3 in DNA: TGTGCCAGCAGTCCCCGGACAGGGCCGGACCAAGAGACCCAGTACTTC. This sequence joins TRBV28 and TRBJ2-5; 8 nucleotides agree with TRBD1. The trim removed 5 bases at V and 0 bases at J, leaving 8 bases unmatched. CDR3 size: 16 residues. Germline V gene data show CDR1 as MDHEN and CDR2 as SYDVKM.